This T cell receptor (beta chain) was recovered during a study of blood T cell repertoires in COVID-19. The CDR3 contains 12 residues. The V end lost 2 bases, the J end lost 9 bases, and 10 bases lay between the germline ends. This clone was seen only once. How the authors handled the data: Reference gene primer amplification gave nucleated cell count estimates. The data were produced by immunoSEQ multiplex PCR, yet TCRdb's version contains in-frame clones alone and is incomplete. V and J calls and clone size are copied from that table; D and trimming were computed from the DNA. The sample has about 190,000 clones; about nine tenths are singletons.

The J gene is TRBJ1-1, the V gene TRBV12-3 or TRBV12-4, with D maybe TRBD1 (5 bases). The receptor comes from a man between 40 and 49 years old with acute or convalescent COVID-19. The source material was peripheral blood. CDR3 DNA: TGTGCCAGCAGTTTATGGAGGGGTCAAGCTTTCTTT. This sequence encodes CASSLWRGQAFF.